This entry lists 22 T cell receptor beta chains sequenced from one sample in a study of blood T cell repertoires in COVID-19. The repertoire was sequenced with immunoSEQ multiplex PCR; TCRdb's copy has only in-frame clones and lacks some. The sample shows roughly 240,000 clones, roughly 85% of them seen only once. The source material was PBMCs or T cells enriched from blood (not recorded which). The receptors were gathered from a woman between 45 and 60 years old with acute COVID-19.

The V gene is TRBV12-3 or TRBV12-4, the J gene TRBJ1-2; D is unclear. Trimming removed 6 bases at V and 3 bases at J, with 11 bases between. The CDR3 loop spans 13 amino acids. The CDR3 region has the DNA TGTGCCAGCAGCCTGGGGAGTGACTATGGCTACACCTTC. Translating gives CASSLGSDYGYTF.

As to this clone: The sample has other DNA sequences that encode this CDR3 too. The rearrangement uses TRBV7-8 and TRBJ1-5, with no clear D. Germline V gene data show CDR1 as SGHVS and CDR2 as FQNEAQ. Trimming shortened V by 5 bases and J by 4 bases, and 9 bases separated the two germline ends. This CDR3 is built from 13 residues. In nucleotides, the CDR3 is TGTGCCAGCAGCCTACGGGGAAATCAGCCCCAGCATTTT. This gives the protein CASSLRGNQPQHF.

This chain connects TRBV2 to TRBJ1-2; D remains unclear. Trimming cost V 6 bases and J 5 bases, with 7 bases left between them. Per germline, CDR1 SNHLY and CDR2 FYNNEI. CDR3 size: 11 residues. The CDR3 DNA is TGTGCCAGCAGCCCAGAATATGGCTACACCTTC. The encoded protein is CASSPEYGYTF.

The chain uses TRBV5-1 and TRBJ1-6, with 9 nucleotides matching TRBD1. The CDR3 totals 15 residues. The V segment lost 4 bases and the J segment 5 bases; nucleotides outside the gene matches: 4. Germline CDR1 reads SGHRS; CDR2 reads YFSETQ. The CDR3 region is CASSLRQGDNSPLHF. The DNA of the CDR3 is TGCGCCAGCAGCCTCCGACAGGGGGATAATTCACCCCTCCACTTT. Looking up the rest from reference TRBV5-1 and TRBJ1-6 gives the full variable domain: KAGVTQTPRYLIKTRGQQVTLSCSPISGHRSVSWYQQTPGQGLQFLFEYFSETQRNKGNFPGRFSGRQFSNSRSEMNVSTLELGDSALYLCASSLRQGDNSPLHFGNGTRLTVT.

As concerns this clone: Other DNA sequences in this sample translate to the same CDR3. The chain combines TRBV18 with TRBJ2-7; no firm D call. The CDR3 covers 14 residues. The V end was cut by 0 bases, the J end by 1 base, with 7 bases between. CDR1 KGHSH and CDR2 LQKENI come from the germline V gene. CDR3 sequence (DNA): TGTGCCAGCTCACCACCGGCAGGTTCCTACGAGCAGTACTTC. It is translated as CASSPPAGSYEQYF.

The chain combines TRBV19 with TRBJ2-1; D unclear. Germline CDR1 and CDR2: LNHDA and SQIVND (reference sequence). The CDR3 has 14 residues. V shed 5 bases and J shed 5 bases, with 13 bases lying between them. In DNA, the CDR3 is TGTGCCAGTAGTCTAAGAGGTCCCGACAATGAGCAGTTCTTC. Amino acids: CASSLRGPDNEQFF.

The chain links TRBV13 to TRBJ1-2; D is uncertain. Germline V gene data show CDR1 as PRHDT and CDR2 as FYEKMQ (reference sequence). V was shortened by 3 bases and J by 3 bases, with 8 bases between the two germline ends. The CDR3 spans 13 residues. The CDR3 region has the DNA TGTGCCAGCAGCTTGCAACACCACTATGGCTACACCTTC. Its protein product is CASSLQHHYGYTF.

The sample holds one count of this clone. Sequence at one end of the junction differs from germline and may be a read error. The CDR3 coding sequence is TGTGCCAGCAGTGACCTCCTCCGGGACATAAATGAAAACCTGTTTTTT. It specifies CASSDLLRDINENLFF. The chain is built from TRBV6-1 and TRBJ1-4; the D gene is possibly TRBD1 (6 bases). The CDR3 extends over 16 amino acids. Germline V gives CDR1 MNHNS, CDR2 SASEGT.

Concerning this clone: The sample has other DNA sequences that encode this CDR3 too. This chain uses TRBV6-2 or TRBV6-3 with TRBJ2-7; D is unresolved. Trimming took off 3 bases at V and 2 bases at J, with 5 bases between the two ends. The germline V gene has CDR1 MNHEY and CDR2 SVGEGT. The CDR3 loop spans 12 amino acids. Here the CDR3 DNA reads TGTGCCAGCAGTTATTCCGCCTACGAGCAGTACTTC. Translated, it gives CASSYSAYEQYF.

CDR3 coding DNA: TGTGCCAGCAGCTTCCCCGTTGGTAGCGGGGTGCCGGATACGCAGTATTTT. It encodes CASSFPVGSGVPDTQYF. V is TRBV5-6 and J is TRBJ2-3; TRBD2 aligns across 8 bases. With V trimmed by 2 bases and J by 6 bases, 14 bases remained unmatched. The CDR3 runs 17 residues. The germline V gene has CDR1 SGHDT and CDR2 YYEEEE. The full variable domain, in which reference TRBV5-6 and TRBJ2-3 provide the parts outside the CDR3, is DAGVTQSPTHLIKTRGQQVTLRCSPKSGHDTVSWYQQALGQGPQFIFQYYEEEERQRGNFPDRFSGHQFPNYSSELNVNALLLGDSALYLCASSFPVGSGVPDTQYFGPGTRLTVL.

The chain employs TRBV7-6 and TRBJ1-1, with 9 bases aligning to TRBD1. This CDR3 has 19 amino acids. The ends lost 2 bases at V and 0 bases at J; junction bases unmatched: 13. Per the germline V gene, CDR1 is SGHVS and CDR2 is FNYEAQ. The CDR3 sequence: CASSLTPGTGRVMNTEAFF. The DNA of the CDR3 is TGTGCCAGCAGCTTAACCCCCGGGACAGGGAGGGTCATGAACACTGAAGCTTTCTTT.

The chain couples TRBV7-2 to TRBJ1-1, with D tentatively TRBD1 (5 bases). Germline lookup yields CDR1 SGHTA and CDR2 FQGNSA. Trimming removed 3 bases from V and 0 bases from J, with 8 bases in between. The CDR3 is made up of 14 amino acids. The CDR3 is CASSFRDLNTEAFF. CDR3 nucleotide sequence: TGTGCCAGCAGCTTCCGGGACTTGAACACTGAAGCTTTCTTT.

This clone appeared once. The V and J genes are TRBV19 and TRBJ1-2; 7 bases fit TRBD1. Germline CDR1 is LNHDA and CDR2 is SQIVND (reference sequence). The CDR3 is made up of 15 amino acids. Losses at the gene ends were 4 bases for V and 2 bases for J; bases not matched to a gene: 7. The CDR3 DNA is TGTGCCAGTAGTACTGACCGGGACAGAAACTATGGCTACACCTTC. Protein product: CASSTDRDRNYGYTF.

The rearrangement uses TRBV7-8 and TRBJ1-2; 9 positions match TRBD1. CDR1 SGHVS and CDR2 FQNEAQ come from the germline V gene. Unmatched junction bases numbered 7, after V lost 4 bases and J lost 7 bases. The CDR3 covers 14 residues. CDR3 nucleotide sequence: TGTGCCAGCAGCTCGGGACAGGGAAGAGGTGGCTACACCTTC. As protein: CASSSGQGRGGYTF.

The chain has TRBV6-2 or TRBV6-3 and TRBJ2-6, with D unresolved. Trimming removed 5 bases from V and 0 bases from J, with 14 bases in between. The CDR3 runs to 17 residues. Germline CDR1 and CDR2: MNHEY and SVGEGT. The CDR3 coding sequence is TGTGCCAGCAGTACCCCAAGCACCCCCTCTGGGGCCAACGTCCTGACTTTC. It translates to CASSTPSTPSGANVLTF.

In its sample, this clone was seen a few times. The CDR3 here is CASSLNRWNEQFF. The CDR3 bases are TGTGCCAGCAGTTTAAACAGGTGGAATGAGCAGTTCTTC. The chain joins TRBV12-3 or TRBV12-4 to TRBJ2-1, with a weak D call TRBD1 (5 bases). The V end was cut by 2 bases, the J end by 7 bases, with 9 bases between. The CDR3 is 13 residues long.

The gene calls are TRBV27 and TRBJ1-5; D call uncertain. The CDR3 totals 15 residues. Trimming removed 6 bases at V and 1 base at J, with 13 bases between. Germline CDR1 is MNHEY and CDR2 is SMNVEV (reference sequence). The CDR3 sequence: CASRIHPRSNQPQHF. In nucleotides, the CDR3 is TGTGCCAGCAGGATCCATCCGAGGAGCAATCAGCCCCAGCATTTT.

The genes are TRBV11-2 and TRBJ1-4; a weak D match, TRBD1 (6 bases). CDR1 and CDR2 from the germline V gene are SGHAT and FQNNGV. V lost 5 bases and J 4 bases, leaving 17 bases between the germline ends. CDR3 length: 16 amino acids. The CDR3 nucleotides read TGTGCCAGCAGCGTAACCCCGACAGGTCGTAATGAAAAACTGTTTTTT. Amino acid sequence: CASSVTPTGRNEKLFF.

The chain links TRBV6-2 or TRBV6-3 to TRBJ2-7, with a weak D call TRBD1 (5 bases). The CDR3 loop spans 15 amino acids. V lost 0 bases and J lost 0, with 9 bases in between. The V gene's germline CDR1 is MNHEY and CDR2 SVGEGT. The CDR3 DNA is TGTGCCAGCAGTTACTCGAGCAGGGTCTCCTACGAGCAGTACTTC. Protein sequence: CASSYSSRVSYEQYF.

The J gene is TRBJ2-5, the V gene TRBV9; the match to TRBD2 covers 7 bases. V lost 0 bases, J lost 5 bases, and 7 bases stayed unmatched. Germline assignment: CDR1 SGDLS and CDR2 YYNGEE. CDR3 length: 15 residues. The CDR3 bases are TGTGCCAGCAGCGTAGCGATGCAGGGAGGGGAGACCCAGTACTTC. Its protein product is CASSVAMQGGETQYF.

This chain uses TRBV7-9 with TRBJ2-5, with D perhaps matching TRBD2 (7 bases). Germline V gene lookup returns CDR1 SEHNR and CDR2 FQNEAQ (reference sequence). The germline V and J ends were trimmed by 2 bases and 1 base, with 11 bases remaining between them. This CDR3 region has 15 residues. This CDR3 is CASSLLGGPQETQYF. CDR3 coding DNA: TGTGCCAGCAGCTTACTCGGGGGGCCCCAAGAGACCCAGTACTTC.

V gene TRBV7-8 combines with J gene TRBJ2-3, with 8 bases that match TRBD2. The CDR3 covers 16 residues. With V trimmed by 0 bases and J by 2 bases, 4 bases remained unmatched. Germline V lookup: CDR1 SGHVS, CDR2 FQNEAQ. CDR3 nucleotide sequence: TGTGCCAGCAGCTTAGCGCCGCGGGGGGACACAGATACGCAGTATTTT. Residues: CASSLAPRGDTDTQYF.